Listed below are T cell receptor beta chains from one sample, sequenced in a study of blood T cells in healthy people across ages. TCRdb analysed the 5' RACE reads with MiXCR anew, one entry per CDR3 protein. The table records around 870,000 distinct CDR3 sequences, about 28% of them present only once. The sequenced material came from blood. The receptors shown here come from a woman aged 80 or over in good health. CDR3s include the opening cysteine and the closing phenylalanine or tryptophan.

cdr3_length v_call cdr3_aa
16 TRBV19 CASSISGTGAYNEQFF
13 TRBV20-1 CGARAGGDTEAFF
14 TRBV28 CASSLSRAGQPQHF
12 TRBV18 CASSPSSYGQYF
12 TRBV7-9 CASSSLRGEQYF
14 TRBV6-1 CASTHRESGNEQFF
20 TRBV27 CASSLWQGRGLSSYNSPLHF
14 TRBV3-1 CASKQPGTSSGYTF
15 TRBV4-3 CASSQVVQPGYGYTF
14 TRBV19 CASPFRFSNRPQHF
15 TRBV7-2 CASSLARNSNSPLHF
16 TRBV20-1 CSARGTSGTEAYEQYF
16 TRBV7-9 CASSLTALAGQNIQYF
13 TRBV6-5 CASRSTGPTEAFF
15 TRBV7-9 CASSLGAGAVGELFF
14 TRBV24-1 CATEGGGVYNEQFF
19 TRBV6-5 CASSYLAGARRGRTDTQYF
18 TRBV4-1 CASSQALAGGPSTDTQYF
15 TRBV15 CATSTIPRITDTQYF
16 TRBV7-9 CASSQQAGTGLYGYTF
16 TRBV2 CASRQGDTLLNTEAFF
13 TRBV6-5 CASSYATNTEAFF
10 TRBV2 CASSDEKLFF
15 TRBV5-6 CASSLVDRANNEQYF
14 TRBV20-1 CSARSGGGSETQYF
12 TRBV29-1 CSVDQLANTQYF
15 TRBV12-5 CASGLDSGRATEQFF
16 TRBV5-1 CASSPPLLAGDNEQFF
15 TRBV21-1 CVSSTPRGFNEKLFF
15 TRBV20-1 CSARKGVWLTDTQYF
11 TRBV20-1 CSARGGREAFF
14 TRBV20-1 CSAQRAFSNQPQHF
13 TRBV6-6 CASRTASNYGYTF
15 TRBV4-3 CASSTSGTGDSKLFF
14 TRBV12-3/TRBV12-4 CASSFGQRNQPQHF
12 TRBV12-3/TRBV12-4 CASSSGRTEQFF
14 TRBV19 CASSTSGGSNEQYF
14 TRBV30 CAWSVQAEGETQYF
15 TRBV5-1 CASSLVLLRYNEQFF
16 TRBV7-8 CASSLGGGLDCDEQFF
16 TRBV6-5 CASRLLAGGEARELFF
17 TRBV7-2 CASSSGTQQWSGETQYF
16 TRBV9 CASTFQSGQYQETRYF
16 TRBV7-8 CASSPQRERGRDAQYF